The 5 T cell receptor beta chains reported below all come from one sample, sequenced in a study of T cell responses to AZD1222 COVID-19 vaccine. The table came from immunoSEQ multiplex PCR; TCRdb's copy has only in-frame clones and leaves some out. The sample has roughly 80,000 clones, around 85% seen once. The sequencing used peripheral blood, collected 28 days after the second AZD1222 dose. All receptors come from an adult who received the AZD1222 COVID-19 vaccine.

The chain is built from TRBV12-3 or TRBV12-4 and TRBJ1-2, with D tentatively TRBD1 (5 bases). The CDR3 contains 13 residues. V was cut by 6 bases and J by 4 bases, with 12 bases left in between. The CDR3 bases are TGTGCCAGCAGCCTTACAGGAACCTATGGCTACACCTTC. This sequence encodes CASSLTGTYGYTF.

This clone was seen just once. This chain links TRBV4-1 with TRBJ2-5; TRBD2 agrees at 15 bases. Germline V gene lookup returns CDR1 MGHRA and CDR2 YSYEKL. The CDR3 contains 17 residues. J lost 4 bases, V lost 3 bases, and 6 bases had no gene match. CDR3 bases: TGCGCCAGCAGCCAGGACCCGGGACTAGCGGGGGGAGAGACCCAGTACTTC. Amino acids: CASSQDPGLAGGETQYF.

The chain uses TRBV7-2 and TRBJ1-2, with D perhaps TRBD1 (5 bases). The germline gives CDR1 SGHTA, CDR2 FQGNSA. CDR3 length equals 15 residues. Trimming removed 5 bases at V and 4 bases at J, with 17 bases between. The CDR3 reads CASSLKGGEGYGYTF. CDR3 coding DNA: TGTGCCAGCAGCCTCAAGGGAGGGGAGGGCTATGGCTACACCTTC.

The V gene is TRBV13, the J gene TRBJ2-5; D is perhaps TRBD2 (5 bases). Trimming cost V 5 bases and J 1 base, with 14 bases left between them. Germline V CDR1 and CDR2: PRHDT, FYEKMQ (reference sequence). This CDR3 has 15 residues. As DNA, the CDR3 is TGTGCCAGCAGCCTCTCCGGGGTGGGCCAAGAGACCCAGTACTTC. Protein sequence: CASSLSGVGQETQYF.

This clone has just one count. The V gene is TRBV7-6, the J gene TRBJ2-3, with D perhaps matching TRBD1 or TRBD2 (6 bases each). Germline V gene lookup returns CDR1 SGHVS and CDR2 FNYEAQ. The V and J ends lost 5 bases and 1 base respectively, with 13 bases between them. The CDR3 sequence is 15 residues long. This CDR3 reads CASSRMGGRTDTQYF. The CDR3 DNA is TGTGCCAGCAGCCGGATGGGGGGCCGCACAGATACGCAGTATTTT. Looking up the rest from reference TRBV7-6 and TRBJ2-3 gives the full variable domain: GAGVSQSPRYKVTKRGQDVALRCDPISGHVSLYWYRQALGQGPEFLTYFNYEAQQDKSGLPNDRFSAERPEGSISTLTIQRTEQRDSAMYRCASSRMGGRTDTQYFGPGTRLTVL.